Presented here are 32 T cell receptor beta chains from one specimen sequenced in a study of beta chain features in type 1 diabetes. Sequenced material consisted of expressed TCRB transcripts (all of the isolated RNA was reverse transcribed). This table comes from immunoSEQ multiplex PCR, and its TCRdb copy is limited to in-frame clones, with some not included. The sample holds fewer than 650,000 clones; 15% to 19% are singletons and the top ten take approximately 0.099%. Source material: naive CD4+ T cells from blood. These receptors originate from a man aged 18 to 30 in good health.

This clone occurred a few times. The chain employs TRBV27 and TRBJ1-5; D is unclear. Germline V gene sequence: CDR1 MNHEY, CDR2 SMNVEV (reference sequence). Trimming took off 3 bases at V and 0 bases at J, with 9 bases between the two ends. The CDR3 length is 15 residues. The CDR3 DNA reads as TGTGCCAGCAGTTTTCTTGGAGGTAGCAATCAGCCCCAGCATTTT. Its protein is CASSFLGGSNQPQHF.

In this sample, this clone turned up many times. This rearrangement joins TRBV10-3 to TRBJ2-1; D unresolved. The CDR3 covers 12 residues. Between the trimmed V and J ends, which lost 8 bases and 4 bases, there was a span of 9 bases. CDR1 is ENHRY and CDR2 is SYGVKD in the germline V gene. The CDR3 reads CAIGRQYNEQFF. The CDR3 bases are TGTGCCATCGGACGGCAGTACAATGAGCAGTTCTTC.

The chain has TRBV6-5 and TRBJ2-7, with D unresolved. The germline V and J ends were trimmed by 6 bases and 1 base, with 16 bases remaining between them. CDR1 and CDR2 from the germline V gene are MNHEY and SVGAGI. CDR3 length: 15 amino acids. The CDR3 spells CASRRGLEDSYEQYF. The CDR3 region has the DNA TGTGCCAGCAGGAGAGGTCTAGAAGATTCCTACGAGCAGTACTTC.

This clone was observed a few times. The V gene is TRBV5-1, the J gene TRBJ2-5; TRBD2 matches at 8 bases. V gave up 0 bases and J gave up 5 bases; unmatched junction bases: 9. The germline V gene encodes CDR1 SGHRS and CDR2 YFSETQ. The CDR3 has 16 amino acids. CDR3 DNA: TGCGCCAGCAGCTTGGGGACTAGCAACCGATGGGAGACCCAGTACTTC. It encodes CASSLGTSNRWETQYF. The whole variable domain, filled in from reference TRBV5-1 and TRBJ2-5, reads KAGVTQTPRYLIKTRGQQVTLSCSPISGHRSVSWYQQTPGQGLQFLFEYFSETQRNKGNFPGRFSGRQFSNSRSEMNVSTLELGDSALYLCASSLGTSNRWETQYFGPGTRLLVL.

The V and J genes are TRBV6-5 and TRBJ1-2; D remains unclear. The CDR3 spans 14 residues. Germline V gives CDR1 MNHEY, CDR2 SVGAGI. The V end lost 6 bases, the J end lost 0 bases, and 11 bases lay between the germline ends. The CDR3 spells CASSLLQANYGYTF. The CDR3, as DNA: TGTGCCAGCAGCCTTTTGCAGGCTAACTATGGCTACACCTTC.

This chain uses TRBV25-1 with TRBJ1-2; D call uncertain. The CDR3 spans 12 residues. Trimming stripped 5 bases from V and 4 bases from J, with 8 bases between. CDR1 and CDR2 (germline): MGHDK, SYGVNS. The CDR3 region is CASSPNSYGYTF. DNA for the CDR3: TGTGCCAGCAGTCCAAACTCCTATGGCTACACCTTC.

The J gene is TRBJ2-7, the V gene TRBV7-9; D might be TRBD2 (5 bases). V gave up 7 bases and J gave up 1 base, with 17 bases separating them. CDR1 is SEHNR and CDR2 is FQNEAQ in the germline V gene (reference sequence). The CDR3 is 15 residues long. The CDR3 here is CASTGSRALSYEQYF. The CDR3 DNA follows: TGTGCCAGCACGGGGTCTAGAGCCTTATCCTACGAGCAGTACTTC.

This sequence joins TRBV5-1 and TRBJ2-3; 8 bases fit TRBD1. The junction had 8 bases not matched to a gene; V was cut back by 2 bases and J by 3 bases. The length of the CDR3 is 16 residues. Per the germline V gene, CDR1 is SGHRS and CDR2 is YFSETQ. The CDR3 is CASSFVQGASTDTQYF. CDR3 sequence (DNA): TGCGCCAGCAGCTTCGTTCAGGGGGCCTCGACAGATACGCAGTATTTT.

The V gene is TRBV5-1, the J gene TRBJ2-1, with D tentatively TRBD2 (5 bases). The CDR3 contains 15 residues. Germline assignment: CDR1 SGHRS and CDR2 YFSETQ. V shed 2 bases and J shed 2 bases, with 11 bases lying between them. For the CDR3, the DNA is TGCGCCAGCAGCTTAACTCCGGGGACCTACAATGAGCAGTTCTTC. Translated: CASSLTPGTYNEQFF.

The CDR3 is CASSVGTANSYNSPLHF. The CDR3 DNA reads as TGTGCCAGCAGCGTAGGGACGGCCAACTCCTATAATTCACCCCTCCACTTT. This chain joins TRBV9 and TRBJ1-6; D is ambiguous. The V end was cut by 0 bases, the J end by 0 bases, with 10 bases between. There are 17 residues in the CDR3. CDR1 and CDR2 (germline): SGDLS, YYNGEE.

There are a few counts of this clone. This chain links TRBV14 with TRBJ1-6; 8 bases are a match to TRBD1. Germline values: CDR1 SGHDN, CDR2 FVKESK. Trimming took 1 base from V and 8 from J; bases not matched to a gene: 7. The CDR3 runs 16 residues. CDR3 amino acids: CASSQGTGTGHSPLHF. CDR3 DNA sequence: TGTGCCAGCAGCCAAGGGACCGGGACAGGTCATTCACCCCTCCACTTT.

V gene TRBV11-2 combines with J gene TRBJ2-1; D call uncertain. V was clipped by 1 base and J by 1 base, with 5 bases between them. The CDR3 is 14 amino acids. The germline gives CDR1 SGHAT, CDR2 FQNNGV. The CDR3 DNA reads TGTGCCAGCAGCTTAGTTACTTCCTACAATGAGCAGTTCTTC. Its translation is CASSLVTSYNEQFF. The full variable domain, its missing parts supplied by reference TRBV11-2 and TRBJ2-1, is EAGVAQSPRYKIIEKRQSVAFWCNPISGHATLYWYQQILGQGPKLLIQFQNNGVVDDSQLPKDRFSAERLKGVDSTLKIQPAKLEDSAVYLCASSLVTSYNEQFFGPGTRLTVL.

The chain links TRBV15 to TRBJ2-7, with TRBD2 matching 14 bases. V lost 5 bases and J lost 0; bases outside the gene matches: 3. This CDR3 has 16 residues. CDR1 and CDR2 (germline): LNHNV, YYDKDF (reference sequence). CDR3 sequence reads: CATSQGLAGASYEQYF. For the CDR3, the DNA is TGTGCCACCAGCCAGGGACTAGCGGGAGCCTCCTACGAGCAGTACTTC.

The chain links TRBV5-1 to TRBJ2-2; 8 nucleotides align to TRBD1. The length of the CDR3 is 15 residues. The germline V gene has CDR1 SGHRS and CDR2 YFSETQ. With 3 bases clipped from V and 0 bases from J, the junction kept 1 base outside the gene matches. CDR3: CASSWGQANTGELFF. The CDR3 nucleotides read TGCGCCAGCAGCTGGGGACAGGCGAACACCGGGGAGCTGTTTTTT.

The chain combines TRBV27 with TRBJ1-5, with 8 bases aligning to TRBD1. The CDR3 runs 16 residues. From germline, CDR1 is MNHEY and CDR2 SMNVEV (reference sequence). The trim removed 1 base at V and 7 bases at J, leaving 9 bases unmatched. CDR3 DNA: TGTGCCAGCAGTTTATTTCCAGGGGGCGCTTGGCAGCCCCAGCATTTT. Encoded protein: CASSLFPGGAWQPQHF.

This chain joins TRBV5-1 and TRBJ1-1; D gene ambiguous. Per the germline V gene, CDR1 is SGHRS and CDR2 is YFSETQ. The CDR3 spans 13 residues. The V end was cut by 5 bases, the J end by 1 base, with 9 bases between. The CDR3 here is CASRDPANTEAFF. The DNA for the CDR3 is TGCGCCAGCAGGGATCCGGCGAACACTGAAGCTTTCTTT.

This clone appeared a few times. The chain uses TRBV10-3 and TRBJ2-5, with 9 bases identical to TRBD1. There are 16 residues in the CDR3. Germline V lookup: CDR1 ENHRY, CDR2 SYGVKD. V gave up 0 bases and J gave up 7 bases; unmatched junction bases: 9. CDR3 sequence reads: CAISESGQGSRGTQYF. CDR3 nucleotide sequence: TGTGCCATCAGTGAGTCGGGACAGGGCTCAAGAGGGACCCAGTACTTC.

This clone has a handful of counts. J is TRBJ2-5 and V is TRBV4-2; weak D call: TRBD1 (5 bases). Germline-derived CDR1 and CDR2 are LGHNA and YNFKEQ. CDR3 length: 17 residues. Trimming shortened V by 1 base and J by 2 bases, and 17 bases separated the two germline ends. The CDR3 DNA follows: TGTGCCAGCAGCCAAGGGCAGGGTGGGGCCAAACAAGAGACCCAGTACTTC. Encoded protein: CASSQGQGGAKQETQYF.

The chain employs TRBV7-2 and TRBJ1-3; TRBD1 is a possible D gene (5 bases). Looked up from germline, CDR1 is SGHTA and CDR2 is FQGNSA. CDR3 size: 16 residues. V was clipped by 4 bases and J by 1 base, with 14 bases between them. In nucleotides, the CDR3 is TGTGCCAGCAGCTCACCCAGGGTCGGGTCTGGAAACACCATATATTTT. Its translation: CASSSPRVGSGNTIYF. The variable domain in full, completed from reference TRBV7-2 and TRBJ1-3, reads GAGVSQSPSNKVTEKGKDVELRCDPISGHTALYWYRQSLGQGLEFLIYFQGNSAPDKSGLPSDRFSAERTGGSVSTLTIQRTQQEDSAVYLCASSSPRVGSGNTIYFGEGSWLTVV.

In its sample, this clone was seen a few times. This rearrangement joins TRBV5-4 to TRBJ2-7, with D unclear. Per the germline V gene, CDR1 is SGHNT and CDR2 is YYREEE (reference sequence). The CDR3 runs to 15 residues. V was shortened by 4 bases and J by 0 bases, with 14 bases between the two germline ends. CDR3 loop: CASSPPGLSSYEQYF. The DNA for the CDR3 is TGTGCCAGCAGCCCCCCGGGTCTTAGCTCCTACGAGCAGTACTTC.

The V and J genes are TRBV7-8 and TRBJ1-2; D gene ambiguous. Germline-derived CDR1 and CDR2 are SGHVS and FQNEAQ. V shed 2 bases and J shed 2 bases, with 12 bases lying between them. There are 15 residues in the CDR3. For the CDR3, the DNA is TGTGCCAGCAGCTTATATCGTCTCAGAAACTATGGCTACACCTTC. Residues: CASSLYRLRNYGYTF.

This clone has a handful of counts. The DNA for the CDR3 is TGTGCCAGCAGTTACTCGAAAGGGTTGGGGACCCAGTACTTC. It specifies CASSYSKGLGTQYF. V usage is TRBV6-5 and J usage is TRBJ2-5; D remains unclear. CDR3 length: 14 amino acids. The ends were cut back, 0 bases at V and 7 bases at J, with 12 bases in the middle. In germline, CDR1 is MNHEY, CDR2 SVGAGI.

About this clone itself: The identical CDR3 is also encoded by other nucleotide sequences in the sample. The J gene is TRBJ1-2, the V gene TRBV6-6; D not certain. V shed 3 bases and J shed 2 bases, with 7 bases lying between them. The CDR3 is 13 residues long. Per germline, CDR1 MNHNY and CDR2 SVGAGI (reference sequence). CDR3 bases: TGTGCCAGCAGTTATGCGGGGAACTATGGCTACACCTTC. This sequence encodes CASSYAGNYGYTF.

This clone was picked up a small number of times. The chain couples TRBV28 to TRBJ1-2, with 8 positions matching TRBD1. Germline V gives CDR1 MDHEN, CDR2 SYDVKM. This CDR3 is 14 amino acids long. The junction had 7 bases not matched to a gene; V was cut back by 1 base and J by 9 bases. Here the CDR3 DNA reads TGTGCCAGCAGTTTATCCACAGGGGGAAGGCGCTACACCTTC. Translation: CASSLSTGGRRYTF.

This clone was observed a handful of times. The chain links TRBV29-1 to TRBJ2-3; 8 nucleotides align to TRBD1. V shed 6 bases, J shed 0 bases, and the junction held 5 bases outside the gene matches. Germline loops: CDR1 SQVTM, CDR2 ANQGSEA. CDR3 length: 14 residues. CDR3 in DNA: TGCAGCGTGAGCCGGACAGGGAGCACAGATACGCAGTATTTT. Translated, it gives CSVSRTGSTDTQYF.

The table lists this clone with a few counts. V is TRBV29-1 and J is TRBJ2-7; D not resolved. CDR1 and CDR2 (germline): SQVTM, ANQGSEA. V was shortened by 7 bases and J by 3 bases, with 13 bases between the two germline ends. The CDR3 is 12 residues long. Written as DNA, the CDR3 is TGCAGCGGTCCGGTGGGGTTCTACGAGCAGTACTTC. Encoded protein: CSGPVGFYEQYF.

This clone has just a few counts. This chain joins TRBV10-3 and TRBJ1-5, with 7 bases lining up with TRBD1. The CDR3 spans 16 residues. The V and J ends lost 0 bases and 5 bases, in that order; junction bases with no gene match: 7. Germline V gene data show CDR1 as ENHRY and CDR2 as SYGVKD. The CDR3 region is CAISESASTGDQPQHF. In nucleotides, the CDR3 is TGTGCCATCAGTGAGTCAGCCAGTACAGGGGATCAGCCCCAGCATTTT.

J is TRBJ2-7 and V is TRBV28; TRBD1 matches 8 bases. Per germline, CDR1 MDHEN and CDR2 SYDVKM. With V trimmed by 6 bases and J by 5 bases, 6 bases remained unmatched. The CDR3 is 13 residues long. CDR3 protein: CASRDRDLHEQYF. CDR3 bases: TGTGCCAGCAGGGACAGGGATCTTCACGAGCAGTACTTC. Variable domain in full (rest from reference TRBV28 and TRBJ2-7): DVKVTQSSRYLVKRTGEKVFLECVQDMDHENMFWYRQDPGLGLRLIYFSYDVKMKEKGDIPEGYSVSREKKERFSLILESASTNQTSMYLCASRDRDLHEQYFGPGTRLTVT.

This clone showed up just a few times. The V gene is TRBV15, the J gene TRBJ2-1; 7 bases map to TRBD1. V was pared by 1 base and J by 3 bases, with 6 bases of the junction left unmatched. The CDR3 is 16 amino acids. Germline V gives CDR1 LNHNV, CDR2 YYDKDF (reference sequence). CDR3 residues: CATSRGDSSHYNEQFF. The CDR3 DNA is TGTGCCACCAGCAGAGGGGACAGTTCCCACTACAATGAGCAGTTCTTC.

This clone was seen a handful of times. V usage is TRBV7-2 and J usage is TRBJ2-7; TRBD1 matches at 8 bases. Trimming removed 5 bases from V and 3 bases from J; junction bases left unmatched: 9. In germline, CDR1 is SGHTA, CDR2 FQGNSA. CDR3 length: 15 residues. The CDR3 here is CASSTRGQGFYEQYF. For the CDR3, the DNA is TGTGCCAGCAGCACGCGAGGACAGGGTTTCTACGAGCAGTACTTC.

This chain joins TRBV30 and TRBJ1-5; 10 nucleotides match TRBD1. The CDR3 extends over 14 amino acids. CDR1 and CDR2 (germline): GTSNPN, SVGIG (reference sequence). With 2 bases clipped from V and 6 bases from J, the junction kept 4 bases outside the gene matches. In DNA form, the CDR3 reads TGTGCCTGGAGTAGGACAGGGGGTAGTCAGCCCCAGCATTTT. It specifies CAWSRTGGSQPQHF.

V gene TRBV28 combines with J gene TRBJ1-5; D unclear. Germline V gene lookup returns CDR1 MDHEN and CDR2 SYDVKM. CDR3 length: 14 residues. Trimming cost V 6 bases and J 2 bases, with 11 bases left between them. CDR3 bases: TGTGCCAGCAGCCCAGGCTTGGGCAATCAGCCCCAGCATTTT. Its translation is CASSPGLGNQPQHF.